Following are 14 T cell receptor beta chains from one sample sequenced in a study of tumor-infiltrating lymphocytes in primary liver carcinoma. Starting material of about 0.45 ug total RNA yielded TCR beta cDNA via a constant-region primer. Slightly modified ARM-PCR with three nested multiplex PCR rounds yielded TCR beta libraries. TRBV1-TRBV30 forward primers and a C-beta reverse primer were used in the first two PCR rounds, which each ran for about 9 cycles. TCRdb processed the multiplex PCR reads anew with MiXCR; each CDR3 protein has one entry. The table lists 190,000 or so distinct CDR3 sequences, 65% of them singletons. They got blood RNA out of unsorted whole blood and also pulled out germline DNA. Sequenced: peripheral blood. The receptors here all came from a woman in her sixties with primary liver carcinoma and hepatitis B virus infection.

On this clonotype itself: Relative to the germline gene, one junction end is altered; a read error may explain this. The chain uses TRBV5-1 and TRBJ2-5, with no clear D. Germline CDR1 is SGHRS and CDR2 is YFSETQ. This CDR3 contains 12 residues. CDR3 loop: CTSSLDGRSQYF. As DNA, the CDR3 is TGCACCAGCAGCTTGGATGGACGGTCCCAGTACTTC.

This clonotype was counted at least ten times. For the CDR3, the DNA is TGTGCCAGCAGTGACGATAGCGGGTTCAGCTCCTACGAGCAGTACTTC. Translation: CASSDDSGFSSYEQYF. The chain combines TRBV6-1 with TRBJ2-7; 7 bases align to TRBD2. Germline trimming cut 3 bases from V and 0 bases from J; bases unmatched to any gene: 8. This CDR3 contains 16 residues. CDR1 is MNHNS, CDR2 SASEGT, per germline.

Ten or more counts support this clonotype. The rearrangement joins TRBV29-1 to TRBJ1-2, with D maybe TRBD1 (6 bases). Germline V gene lookup returns CDR1 SQVTM and CDR2 ANQGSEA. The ends were cut back, 7 bases at V and 8 bases at J, with 17 bases in the middle. There are 12 residues in the CDR3. The CDR3 DNA is TGCAGCGCTCGGACAGAAGACACCGGCTACACCTTC. Translating gives CSARTEDTGYTF.

This clonotype has a handful of counts. The chain employs TRBV12-3 or TRBV12-4 and TRBJ2-3; D is uncertain. Trimming left V 3 bases short and J 2 bases short, with 6 bases between. CDR3 length: 13 amino acids. The CDR3 here is CASSLTDTDTQYF. As DNA, the CDR3 is TGTGCCAGCAGTTTGACTGACACAGATACGCAGTATTTT.

This sequence joins TRBV6-1 and TRBJ1-1; D gene uncertain. The V end lost 5 bases, the J end lost 5 bases, and 18 bases lay between the germline ends. CDR3 length equals 15 residues. Looked up from germline, CDR1 is MNHNS and CDR2 is SASEGT. CDR3 in amino acids: CASSKRWTGSTEAFF. The CDR3 region has the DNA TGTGCCAGCAGTAAACGGTGGACGGGAAGTACTGAAGCTTTCTTT.

Notes on this clonotype: A read error may explain this, as a much larger clone is one base away. This chain joins TRBV14 and TRBJ1-2; maybe TRBD1 (5 bases). This CDR3 has 13 amino acids. Germline lookup yields CDR1 SGHDN and CDR2 FVKESK. In nucleotides, the CDR3 is TGTGCCAGCAGCCAAAGACAGTCCTATGGCTACATCTTC. It codes for CASSQRQSYGYIF.

Concerning this clonotype: Being one base from a much bigger clone, this may be a read error. J is TRBJ1-1 and V is TRBV7-9; D may be TRBD1 (6 bases). The germline CDR1 and CDR2 sequences are SEHNR and FQNEAQ (reference sequence). The CDR3 is 14 amino acids. In nucleotides, the CDR3 is TGTGCCACCAGCTTAGAGGGGGTAGGCGCTGAAGCTTTCTTT. Residues: CATSLEGVGAEAFF.

Points on this clonotype: This may arise from a read error, as a much more abundant clone is one base away. CDR3 DNA: TGTGCCAGCGGCCAACCCGGGACAGGGACCTACGAGCAGTACTTC. This codes for CASGQPGTGTYEQYF. V and J are TRBV4-2 and TRBJ2-7, with 9 bases identical to TRBD1. CDR3 size: 15 residues. In germline, CDR1 is LGHNA, CDR2 YNFKEQ.

This clonotype has only a few counts. The V gene is TRBV6-5, the J gene TRBJ1-6, with 7 bases lining up with TRBD1. The CDR3 has 15 amino acids. J lost 4 bases, V lost 6 bases, and 6 bases had no gene match. The germline gives CDR1 MNHEY, CDR2 SVGAGI. CDR3 bases: TGTGCCAGCAGGCCAACAGGGGTGTATAATTCACCCCTCCACTTT. It encodes CASRPTGVYNSPLHF.

This clonotype was counted ten times or more. The rearrangement uses TRBV13 and TRBJ2-2, with 8 bases fitting TRBD1. With V trimmed by 5 bases and J by 3 bases, 8 bases remained unmatched. CDR3 length equals 16 residues. Germline V gene lookup returns CDR1 PRHDT and CDR2 FYEKMQ (reference sequence). CDR3 protein: CASSRWTGIDTGELFF. CDR3 bases: TGTGCCAGCAGCCGATGGACAGGGATCGACACCGGGGAGCTGTTTTTT.

This clonotype appeared a single time. Germline and junction disagree at one end, which may indicate a read error. V is TRBV11-1 and J is TRBJ2-1; D gene uncertain. The CDR3 totals 14 residues. CDR1 and CDR2 from the germline V gene are SGHAT and FQDESV (reference sequence). The CDR3 sequence: CASSIPGPYNGQFF. As DNA, the CDR3 is TGTGCCAGCAGCATCCCGGGCCCCTACAATGGGCAGTTCTTT.

About this clonotype itself: A much more abundant neighbour one base away suggests this may be a read error. This chain joins TRBV14 and TRBJ1-3; a possible D gene is TRBD1 (5 bases). The ends were cut back, 1 base at V and 4 bases at J, with 8 bases in the middle. From germline, CDR1 is SGHDN and CDR2 FVKESK. The CDR3 consists of 14 residues. The CDR3 region is CASSQAGGGNTIYF. Written as DNA, the CDR3 is TGTGCCAGCAGCCAAGCGGGGGGAGGAAACACCATATATTTT.

With regard to this clonotype: A much larger clonotype is one base distant, so this may be a read error. The chain is built from TRBV12-3 or TRBV12-4 and TRBJ1-2; D remains unclear. Trimming left V 2 bases short and J 6 bases short, with 13 bases between. The CDR3 sequence is 14 residues long. Written as DNA, the CDR3 is TGTGCCAGCAGTTTAACGGTGCCCCGAAATGGCTACACCTTC. Encoded protein: CASSLTVPRNGYTF.

This clonotype showed up many times. This chain links TRBV12-3 or TRBV12-4 with TRBJ2-1; 9 bases are a match to TRBD2. V was pared by 4 bases and J by 4 bases, with 5 bases of the junction left unmatched. This CDR3 contains 15 residues. The CDR3 DNA sequence: TGTGCCAGCAGTTCTGCGGGAGGGCGGTACAATGAGCAGTTCTTC. Translated, it gives CASSSAGGRYNEQFF.